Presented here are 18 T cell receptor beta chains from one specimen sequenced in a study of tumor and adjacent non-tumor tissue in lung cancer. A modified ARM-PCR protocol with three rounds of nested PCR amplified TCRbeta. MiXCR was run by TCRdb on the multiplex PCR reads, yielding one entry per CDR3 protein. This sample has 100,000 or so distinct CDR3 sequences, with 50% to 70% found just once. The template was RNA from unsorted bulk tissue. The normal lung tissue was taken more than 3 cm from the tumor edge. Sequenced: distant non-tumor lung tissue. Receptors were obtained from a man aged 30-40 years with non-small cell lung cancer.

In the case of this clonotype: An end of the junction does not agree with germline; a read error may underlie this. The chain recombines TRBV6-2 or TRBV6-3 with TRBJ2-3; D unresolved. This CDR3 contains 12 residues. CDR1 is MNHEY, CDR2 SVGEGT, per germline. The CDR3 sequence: CATLGSTYTQYF. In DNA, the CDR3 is TGTGCCACCCTCGGGTCCACATATACGCAATATTTT.

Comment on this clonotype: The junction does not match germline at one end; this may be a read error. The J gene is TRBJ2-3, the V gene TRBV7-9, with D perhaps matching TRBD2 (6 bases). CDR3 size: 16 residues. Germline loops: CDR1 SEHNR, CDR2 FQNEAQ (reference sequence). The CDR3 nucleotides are TGTGCCAGCAGCCCCTCCGGGAGCTTTAGCACAGATATGCAGTATTTT. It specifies CASSPSGSFSTDMQYF.

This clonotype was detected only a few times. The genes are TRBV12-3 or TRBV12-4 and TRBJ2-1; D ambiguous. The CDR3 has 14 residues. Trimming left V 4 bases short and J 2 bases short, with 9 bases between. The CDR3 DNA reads TGTGCCAGCAGTTCAACCAGCCCCTACAATGAGCAGTTCTTC. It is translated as CASSSTSPYNEQFF.

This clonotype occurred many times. The CDR3 DNA is TGTGCCAGCAGTGATCCGGGGCTGAACACAGATACGCAGTATTTT. This codes for CASSDPGLNTDTQYF. This chain joins TRBV6-1 and TRBJ2-3, with D perhaps assigned TRBD1 or TRBD2 (5 bases each). Between the trimmed V and J ends, which lost 3 bases and 2 bases, there was a span of 12 bases. Germline CDR1 MNHNS, CDR2 SASEGT. The CDR3 runs 15 residues.

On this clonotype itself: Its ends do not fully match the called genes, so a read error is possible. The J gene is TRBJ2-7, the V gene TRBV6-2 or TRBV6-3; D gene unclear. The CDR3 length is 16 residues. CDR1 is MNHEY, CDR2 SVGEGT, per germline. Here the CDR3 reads CTSETPAEVRSYEQYF. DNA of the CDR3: TGTACCAGCGAAACGCCGGCGGAAGTACGTTCCTACGAGCAGTACTTC.

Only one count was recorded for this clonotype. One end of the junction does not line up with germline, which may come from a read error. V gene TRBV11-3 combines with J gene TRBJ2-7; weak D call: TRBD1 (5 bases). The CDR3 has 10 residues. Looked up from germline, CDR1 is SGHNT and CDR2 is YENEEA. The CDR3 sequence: CVSSQTEQYF. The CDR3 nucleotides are TGTGTCAGCAGCCAGACAGAACAGTACTTC. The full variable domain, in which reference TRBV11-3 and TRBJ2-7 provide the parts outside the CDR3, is EAGVVQSPRYKIIEKKQPVAFWCNPISGHNTLYWYLQNLGQGPELLIRYENEEAVDDSQLPKDRFSAERLKGVDSTLKIQPAELGDSAVYLCVSSQTEQYFGPGTRLTVT.

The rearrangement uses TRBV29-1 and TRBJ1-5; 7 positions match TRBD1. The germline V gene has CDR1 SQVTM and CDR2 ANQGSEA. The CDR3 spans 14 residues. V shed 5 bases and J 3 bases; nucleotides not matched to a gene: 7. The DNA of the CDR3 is TGCAGCGTTATCGACAGGGAGATCAATCAGCCCCAGCATTTT. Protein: CSVIDREINQPQHF. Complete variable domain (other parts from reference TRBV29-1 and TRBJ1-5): SAVISQKPSRDICQRGTSLTIQCQVDSQVTMMFWYRQQPGQSLTLIATANQGSEATYESGFVIDKFPISRPNLTFSTLTVSNMSPEDSSIYLCSVIDREINQPQHFGDGTRLSIL.

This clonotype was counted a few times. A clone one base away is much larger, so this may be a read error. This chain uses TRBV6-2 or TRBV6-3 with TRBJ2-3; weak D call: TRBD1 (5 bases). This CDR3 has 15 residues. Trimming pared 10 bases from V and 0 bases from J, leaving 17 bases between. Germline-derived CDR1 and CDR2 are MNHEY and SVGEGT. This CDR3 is CANNDSGFSTDTQYF. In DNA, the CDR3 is TGTGCCAACAACGACAGTGGATTTAGCACAGATACGCAGTATTTT.

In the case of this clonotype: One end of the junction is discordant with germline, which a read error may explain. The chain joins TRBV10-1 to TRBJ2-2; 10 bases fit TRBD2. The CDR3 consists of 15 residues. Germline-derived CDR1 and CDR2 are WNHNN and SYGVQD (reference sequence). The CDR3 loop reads CTSSETSGRSGELSF. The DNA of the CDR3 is TGCACCAGCAGTGAGACTAGCGGGCGTTCCGGGGAGCTGTCTTTT.

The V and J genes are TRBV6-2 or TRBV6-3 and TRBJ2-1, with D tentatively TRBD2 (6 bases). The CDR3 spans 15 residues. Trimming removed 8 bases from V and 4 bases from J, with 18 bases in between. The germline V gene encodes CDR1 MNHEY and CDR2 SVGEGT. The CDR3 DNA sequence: TGTGCCAGCCTACCGGGGCTAGCGAGGTACAATGAGCAGTTCTTC. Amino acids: CASLPGLARYNEQFF.

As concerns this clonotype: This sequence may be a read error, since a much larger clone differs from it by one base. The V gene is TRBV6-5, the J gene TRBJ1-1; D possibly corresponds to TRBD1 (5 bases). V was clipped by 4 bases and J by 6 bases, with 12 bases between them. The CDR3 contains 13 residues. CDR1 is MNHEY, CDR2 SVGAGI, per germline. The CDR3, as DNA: TGTGCCAGCAGTTCAGGGTCTGGCTCTGAAGCTTTCTTT. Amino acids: CASSSGSGSEAFF.

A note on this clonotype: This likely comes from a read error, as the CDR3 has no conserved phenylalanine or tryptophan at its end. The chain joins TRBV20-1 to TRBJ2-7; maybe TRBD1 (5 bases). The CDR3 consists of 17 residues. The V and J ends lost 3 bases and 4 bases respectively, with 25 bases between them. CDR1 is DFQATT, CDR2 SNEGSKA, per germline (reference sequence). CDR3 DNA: TGCAGTGCTAGCAGGGATGCTTCTAGGTCCCTGATTTACGAGCAGTACTTG. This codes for CSASRDASRSLIYEQYL.

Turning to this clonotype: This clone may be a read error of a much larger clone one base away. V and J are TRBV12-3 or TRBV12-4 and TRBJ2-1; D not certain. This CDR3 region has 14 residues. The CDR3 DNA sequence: TGTGCCAGCAGTTTGGCGTTCTCCTACAATGAGCAGCTCTTC. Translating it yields CASSLAFSYNEQLF.

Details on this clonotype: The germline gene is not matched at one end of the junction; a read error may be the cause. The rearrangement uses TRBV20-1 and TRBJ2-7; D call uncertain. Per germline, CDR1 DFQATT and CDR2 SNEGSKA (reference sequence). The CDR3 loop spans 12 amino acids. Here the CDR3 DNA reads TGCAGTGCTTCGATCGTACTCTACGAGCAATACTTC. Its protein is CSASIVLYEQYF.

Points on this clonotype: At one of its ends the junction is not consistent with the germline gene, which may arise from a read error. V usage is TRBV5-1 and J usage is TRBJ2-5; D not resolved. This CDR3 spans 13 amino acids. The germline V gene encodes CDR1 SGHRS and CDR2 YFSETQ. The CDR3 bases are TGCCCCAGCAGCTTGTCACCGAGTGAGACCCAGTACTTC. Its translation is CPSSLSPSETQYF.

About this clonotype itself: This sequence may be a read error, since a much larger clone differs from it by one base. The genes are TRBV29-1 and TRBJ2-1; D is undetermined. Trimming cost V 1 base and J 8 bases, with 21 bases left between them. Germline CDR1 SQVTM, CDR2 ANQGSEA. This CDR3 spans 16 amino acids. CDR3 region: CSVEVSTPSNWDEQFF. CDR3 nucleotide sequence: TGCAGCGTTGAAGTTTCCACGCCCTCGAATTGGGATGAGCAGTTCTTC.

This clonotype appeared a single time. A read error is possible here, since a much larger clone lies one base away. The CDR3 DNA reads as TGCAGTGCGCGGGGGACAGGCAAAGCCTACAATGAGCAGTTCTTC. This codes for CSARGTGKAYNEQFF. The chain carries TRBV20-1 and TRBJ2-1; a weak D match, TRBD1 (8 bases). Trimming left V 6 bases short and J 2 bases short, with 17 bases between. Germline lookup yields CDR1 DFQATT and CDR2 SNEGSKA (reference sequence). CDR3 length: 15 amino acids.

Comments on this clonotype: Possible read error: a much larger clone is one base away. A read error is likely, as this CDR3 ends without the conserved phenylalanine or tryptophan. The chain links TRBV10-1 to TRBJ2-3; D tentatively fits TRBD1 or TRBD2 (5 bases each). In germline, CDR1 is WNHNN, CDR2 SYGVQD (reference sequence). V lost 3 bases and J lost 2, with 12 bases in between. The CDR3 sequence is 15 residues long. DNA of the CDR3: TGCGCCAGCAGTGACGGGACCAGCACCACAGATACGCAGTATATT. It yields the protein CASSDGTSTTDTQYI.